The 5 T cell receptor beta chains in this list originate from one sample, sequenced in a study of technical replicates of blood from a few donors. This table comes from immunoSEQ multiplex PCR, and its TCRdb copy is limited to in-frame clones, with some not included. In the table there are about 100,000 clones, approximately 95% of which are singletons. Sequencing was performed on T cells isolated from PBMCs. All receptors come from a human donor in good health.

CDR3 in amino acids: CASSLNTGTQYF. The DNA of the CDR3 is TGTGCCAGCAGTTTAAACACAGGGACCCAGTACTTC. The rearrangement joins TRBV28 to TRBJ2-5, with a weak D call TRBD1 (5 bases). V was pared by 2 bases and J by 7 bases, with 8 bases between. CDR1 is MDHEN and CDR2 is SYDVKM in the germline V gene. The CDR3 runs to 12 residues. The variable domain in full, completed from reference TRBV28 and TRBJ2-5, reads DVKVTQSSRYLVKRTGEKVFLECVQDMDHENMFWYRQDPGLGLRLIYFSYDVKMKEKGDIPEGYSVSREKKERFSLILESASTNQTSMYLCASSLNTGTQYFGPGTRLLVL.

This chain's CDR3 is CASSYRDRGGDLTEAFF. The CDR3 region has the DNA TGTGCCAGCAGTTACCGGGACAGGGGGGGGGACCTTACTGAAGCTTTCTTT. The V gene is TRBV27, the J gene TRBJ1-1; TRBD1 agrees at 11 bases. The CDR3 has 17 residues. Germline V gene lookup returns CDR1 MNHEY and CDR2 SMNVEV (reference sequence). Germline trimming cut 4 bases from V and 5 bases from J; bases unmatched to any gene: 12.

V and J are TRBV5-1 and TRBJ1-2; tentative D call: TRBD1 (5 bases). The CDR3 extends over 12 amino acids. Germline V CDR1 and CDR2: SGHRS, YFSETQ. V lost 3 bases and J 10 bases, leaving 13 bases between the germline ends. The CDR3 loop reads CASSWQGTDYTF. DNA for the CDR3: TGCGCCAGCAGCTGGCAGGGTACCGACTACACCTTC.

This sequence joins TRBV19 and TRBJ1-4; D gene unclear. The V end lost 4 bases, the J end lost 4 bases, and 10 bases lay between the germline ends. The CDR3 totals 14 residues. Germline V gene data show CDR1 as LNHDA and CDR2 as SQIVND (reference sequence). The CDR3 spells CASSTQEFNEKLFF. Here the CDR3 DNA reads TGTGCCAGTAGTACGCAAGAGTTTAATGAAAAACTGTTTTTT.

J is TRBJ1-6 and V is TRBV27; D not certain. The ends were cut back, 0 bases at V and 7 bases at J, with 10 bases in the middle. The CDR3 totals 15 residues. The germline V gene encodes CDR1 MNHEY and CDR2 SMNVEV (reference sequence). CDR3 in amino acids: CASSLSGRANSPLHF. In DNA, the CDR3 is TGTGCCAGCAGTTTATCGGGCAGAGCCAATTCACCCCTCCACTTT.